One and the same sample provided the 19 T cell receptor beta chains below, sequenced in a study of blood T cell repertoires in COVID-19. Here immunoSEQ multiplex PCR was the method, and the copy in TCRdb shows in-frame clones only, minus some. The sample has tens of thousands of clones, approximately 87% seen once. Sequencing input: peripheral blood. These receptors were taken from a woman aged 70 to 79 with acute or convalescent COVID-19.

The chain uses TRBV9 and TRBJ2-3; a possible D gene is TRBD2 (6 bases). Germline-derived CDR1 and CDR2 are SGDLS and YYNGEE. The V end lost 7 bases, the J end lost 0 bases, and 12 bases lay between the germline ends. This CDR3 is built from 14 residues. As DNA, the CDR3 is TGTGCCAGCGGACCGGGACTGAGCACAGATACGCAGTATTTT. Translating gives CASGPGLSTDTQYF.

This clone was seen a handful of times. V gene TRBV25-1 combines with J gene TRBJ2-1, with 8 bases lining up with TRBD1. The J segment lost 6 bases and the V segment lost 5 bases, leaving 3 bases of the junction unmatched. Germline V gene data show CDR1 as MGHDK and CDR2 as SYGVNS. There are 13 residues in the CDR3. This chain's CDR3 is CASSRQGSNEQFF. CDR3 coding DNA: TGTGCCAGCAGTCGACAGGGGAGCAATGAGCAGTTCTTC.

The chain uses TRBV28 and TRBJ1-2; 8 bases are shared with TRBD1. V was clipped by 6 bases and J by 6 bases; unmatched bases: 12. This CDR3 is 15 amino acids long. The germline CDR1 and CDR2 sequences are MDHEN and SYDVKM. CDR3 loop: CASSQFTGGLDGYTF. The CDR3 nucleotides are TGTGCCAGCAGCCAATTCACAGGGGGGTTAGATGGCTACACCTTC.

In its sample, this clone was seen a few times. CDR3 sequence reads: CATSDLSDTGELFF. As DNA, the CDR3 is TGTGCCACCAGTGATTTGTCCGACACCGGGGAGCTGTTTTTT. The chain is built from TRBV24-1 and TRBJ2-2; no clear D gene. Trimming pared 0 bases from V and 3 bases from J, leaving 4 bases between. The germline V gene encodes CDR1 KGHDR and CDR2 SFDVKD. This CDR3 spans 14 amino acids.

V usage is TRBV6-2 or TRBV6-3 and J usage is TRBJ2-5, with TRBD2 matching over 12 bases. The V and J ends lost 2 bases and 2 bases, in that order; junction bases with no gene match: 3. CDR3 length: 16 amino acids. The germline gives CDR1 MNHEY, CDR2 SVGEGT. Here the CDR3 DNA reads TGTGCCAGCAGTTACCCTAGCGGGGGGGTACAAGAGACCCAGTACTTC. Amino acid sequence: CASSYPSGGVQETQYF.

The DNA for the CDR3 is TGCGCCAGCAGTCAATCCCCCGCAGGTTCCTATGGCTACACCTTC. Encoded protein: CASSQSPAGSYGYTF. The rearrangement joins TRBV23-1 to TRBJ1-2; D not certain. TRBV23-1 is annotated as an ORF whose role is uncertain. CDR3 length equals 15 residues. The V end was cut by 0 bases, the J end by 4 bases, with 12 bases between.

V is TRBV3-1 (or the pseudogene TRBV3-2) and J is TRBJ1-6; D remains ambiguous. Germline V gene data show CDR1 as LGHDT and CDR2 as YNNKEL (reference sequence). The V end was cut by 2 bases, the J end by 7 bases, with 12 bases between. The CDR3 consists of 15 residues. CDR3 sequence: CASSQRGPGNSPLHF. In DNA form, the CDR3 reads TGTGCCAGCAGCCAACGCGGGCCGGGGAATTCACCCCTCCACTTT.

The chain couples TRBV5-1 to TRBJ2-5; D may be TRBD2 (5 bases). Germline V lookup: CDR1 SGHRS, CDR2 YFSETQ. The CDR3 contains 14 residues. With 2 bases removed from V and 0 bases from J, the gap between germline ends came to 8 bases. For the CDR3, the DNA is TGCGCCAGCAGCTTCGCGGGTAACCAAGAGACCCAGTACTTC. Translated, it gives CASSFAGNQETQYF.

This clone was counted once. The chain couples TRBV10-3 to TRBJ2-1; weak D call: TRBD2 (5 bases). The CDR3 runs to 15 residues. The germline V and J ends were trimmed by 4 bases and 7 bases, with 17 bases remaining between them. Germline-derived CDR1 and CDR2 are ENHRY and SYGVKD. The CDR3 protein is CAISAPDSRINEQFF. CDR3 bases: TGTGCCATCAGTGCGCCGGACTCGCGAATAAATGAGCAGTTCTTC.

V gene TRBV7-2 combines with J gene TRBJ2-6; TRBD1 matches at 9 bases. V dropped 5 bases and J dropped 0; count of bases not matched to a gene: 8. The CDR3 totals 18 residues. Germline CDR1 is SGHTA and CDR2 is FQGNSA. The CDR3 sequence: CASSGPGQGPSGANVLTF. The CDR3 coding sequence is TGTGCCAGCAGCGGACCGGGACAGGGTCCCTCTGGGGCCAACGTCCTGACTTTC.

V is TRBV2 and J is TRBJ1-2, with 7 positions matching TRBD1. Germline CDR1 and CDR2: SNHLY and FYNNEI. The junction had 9 bases not matched to a gene; V was cut back by 6 bases and J by 8 bases. This CDR3 region has 13 residues. As DNA, the CDR3 is TGTGCCAGCAGAAGACAGGGAACAAGGGGCTACACCTTC. It specifies CASRRQGTRGYTF.

V gene TRBV5-1 combines with J gene TRBJ1-6, with TRBD1 matching 10 bases. CDR3 size: 15 residues. Germline values: CDR1 SGHRS, CDR2 YFSETQ. The ends lost 5 bases at V and 6 bases at J; junction bases unmatched: 5. CDR3 nucleotides: TGCGCCAGCAGGAACGACAGGGGGCCTAATTCACCCCTCCACTTT. Protein product: CASRNDRGPNSPLHF.

This clone was seen a handful of times. Additional DNA sequences in this sample encode the identical CDR3. V gene TRBV11-2 combines with J gene TRBJ1-1; 7 nucleotides match TRBD1. J was trimmed by 1 base and V by 2 bases; bases with no gene match: 4. The CDR3 contains 15 residues. Germline V gene sequence: CDR1 SGHAT, CDR2 FQNNGV. DNA for the CDR3: TGTGCCAGCAGCTTACTGACAGGGTCGAACACTGAAGCTTTCTTT. It is translated as CASSLLTGSNTEAFF.

The chain employs TRBV2 and TRBJ2-3, with a weak D call TRBD2 (7 bases). The CDR3 is 14 residues long. Germline-derived CDR1 and CDR2 are SNHLY and FYNNEI. Trimming took off 6 bases at V and 2 bases at J, with 12 bases between the two ends. CDR3 DNA: TGTGCCAGCAGAGGTGGGGGGGCCACAGATACGCAGTATTTT. Protein: CASRGGGATDTQYF.

V and J are TRBV14 and TRBJ1-2; perhaps TRBD1 as D (6 bases). The V gene's germline CDR1 is SGHDN and CDR2 FVKESK. V lost 0 bases and J 8 bases, leaving 16 bases between the germline ends. The CDR3 is 15 residues long. DNA for the CDR3: TGTGCCAGCAGCCAAGATTGGGGGGGGCTGGAAGGCTACACCTTC. Protein sequence: CASSQDWGGLEGYTF.

The rearrangement joins TRBV7-2 to TRBJ1-2; D possibly corresponds to TRBD1 (6 bases). The germline V gene encodes CDR1 SGHTA and CDR2 FQGNSA. The CDR3 runs 15 residues. The V gene lost 1 base and the J gene lost 2 bases, with 11 bases spanning the gap. Here the CDR3 reads CASSLDPGVNYGYTF. The CDR3 nucleotides are TGTGCCAGCAGCTTAGATCCAGGGGTAAACTATGGCTACACCTTC.

The chain links TRBV19 to TRBJ1-5; possibly TRBD1 for D (5 bases). The CDR3 has 15 residues. Trimming cost V 3 bases and J 0 bases, with 9 bases left between them. Germline V gives CDR1 LNHDA, CDR2 SQIVND (reference sequence). CDR3 DNA: TGTGCCAGTAGTATCGGGGGTAATAGCAATCAGCCCCAGCATTTT. This sequence encodes CASSIGGNSNQPQHF.

The chain recombines TRBV3-1 (or the pseudogene TRBV3-2) with TRBJ2-1; 7 bases are a match to TRBD2. Germline lookup yields CDR1 LGHDT and CDR2 YNNKEL (reference sequence). The CDR3 is 14 residues long. V lost 4 bases to trimming and J lost 6 bases; unmatched junction nucleotides: 6. The chain's CDR3 is CASSLSGEANEQFF. DNA for the CDR3: TGTGCCAGCAGCCTAAGCGGGGAAGCCAATGAGCAGTTCTTC.

The V call is TRBV6-5, the J call TRBJ2-5; possible D gene TRBD1, 5 bases. Looked up from germline, CDR1 is MNHEY and CDR2 is SVGAGI. Trimming shortened V by 5 bases and J by 5 bases, and 12 bases separated the two germline ends. The CDR3 runs to 13 residues. CDR3 protein: CASSRRVGETQYF. In nucleotides, the CDR3 is TGTGCCAGCAGTCGCAGGGTTGGGGAGACCCAGTACTTC.